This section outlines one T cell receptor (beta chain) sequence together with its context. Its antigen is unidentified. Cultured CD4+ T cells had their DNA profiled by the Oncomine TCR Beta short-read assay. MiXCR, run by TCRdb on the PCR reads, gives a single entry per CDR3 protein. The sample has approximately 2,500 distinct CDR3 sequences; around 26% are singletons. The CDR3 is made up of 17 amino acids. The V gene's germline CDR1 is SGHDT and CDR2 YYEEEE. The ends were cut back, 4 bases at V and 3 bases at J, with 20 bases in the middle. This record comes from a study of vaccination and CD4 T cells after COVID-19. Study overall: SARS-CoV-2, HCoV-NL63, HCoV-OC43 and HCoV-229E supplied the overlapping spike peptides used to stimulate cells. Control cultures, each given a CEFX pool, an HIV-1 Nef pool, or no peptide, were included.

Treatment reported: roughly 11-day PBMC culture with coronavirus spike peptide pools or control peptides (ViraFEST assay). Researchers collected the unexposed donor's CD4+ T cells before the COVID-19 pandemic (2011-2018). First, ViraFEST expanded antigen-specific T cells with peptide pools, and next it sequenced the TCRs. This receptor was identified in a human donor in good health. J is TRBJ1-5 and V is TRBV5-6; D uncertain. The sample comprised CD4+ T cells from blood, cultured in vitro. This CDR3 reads CASSLAASPPLNQPQHF. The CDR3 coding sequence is TGTGCCAGCAGCCTGGCCGCTAGTCCTCCACTCAATCAGCCCCAGCATTTT.